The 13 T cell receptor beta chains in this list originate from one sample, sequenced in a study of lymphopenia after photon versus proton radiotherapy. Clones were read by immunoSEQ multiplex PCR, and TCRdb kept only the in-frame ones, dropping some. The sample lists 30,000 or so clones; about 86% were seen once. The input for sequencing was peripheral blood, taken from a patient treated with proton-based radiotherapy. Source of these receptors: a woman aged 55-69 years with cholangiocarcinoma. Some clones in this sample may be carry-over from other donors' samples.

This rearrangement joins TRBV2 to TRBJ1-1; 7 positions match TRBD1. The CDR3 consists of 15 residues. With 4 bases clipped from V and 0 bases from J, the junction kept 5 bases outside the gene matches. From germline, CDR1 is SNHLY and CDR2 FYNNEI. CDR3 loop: CASSGDSLMNTEAFF. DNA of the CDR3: TGTGCCAGCAGTGGGGACAGTTTGATGAACACTGAAGCTTTCTTT.

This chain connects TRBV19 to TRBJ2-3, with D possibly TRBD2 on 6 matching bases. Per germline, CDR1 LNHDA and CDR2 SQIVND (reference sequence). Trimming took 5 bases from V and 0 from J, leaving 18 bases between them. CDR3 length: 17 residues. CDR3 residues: CASSGQTGTSSTDTQYF. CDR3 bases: TGTGCCAGTAGTGGACAAACCGGGACTTCTAGCACAGATACGCAGTATTTT.

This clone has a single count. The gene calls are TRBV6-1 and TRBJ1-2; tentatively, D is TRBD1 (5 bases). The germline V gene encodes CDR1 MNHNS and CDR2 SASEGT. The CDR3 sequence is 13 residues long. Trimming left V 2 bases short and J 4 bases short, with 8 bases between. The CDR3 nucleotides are TGTGCCAGCAGTGAATCGGGGGTCTATGGCTACACCTTC. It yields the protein CASSESGVYGYTF.

CDR3 protein: CASRPGGVTDTQYF. The CDR3 region has the DNA TGTGCCAGCAGACCCGGGGGGGTCACAGATACGCAGTATTTT. The genes are TRBV6-5 and TRBJ2-3, with 8 positions matching TRBD2. The CDR3 contains 14 residues. V was clipped by 6 bases and J by 2 bases; unmatched bases: 4. CDR1 and CDR2 (germline): MNHEY, SVGAGI.

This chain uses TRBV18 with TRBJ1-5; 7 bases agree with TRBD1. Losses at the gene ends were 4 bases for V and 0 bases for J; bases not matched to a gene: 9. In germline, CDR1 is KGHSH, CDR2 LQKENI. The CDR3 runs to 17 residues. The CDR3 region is CASSHRDSLTSNQPQHF. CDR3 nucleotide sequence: TGTGCCAGCTCACACCGGGACAGTTTAACTAGCAATCAGCCCCAGCATTTT.

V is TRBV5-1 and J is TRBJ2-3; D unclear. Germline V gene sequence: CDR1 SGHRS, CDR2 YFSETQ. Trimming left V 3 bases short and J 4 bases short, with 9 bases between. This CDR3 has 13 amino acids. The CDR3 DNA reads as TGCGCCAGCAGCTCCTTTAGTCCAGATACGCAGTATTTT. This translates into CASSSFSPDTQYF.

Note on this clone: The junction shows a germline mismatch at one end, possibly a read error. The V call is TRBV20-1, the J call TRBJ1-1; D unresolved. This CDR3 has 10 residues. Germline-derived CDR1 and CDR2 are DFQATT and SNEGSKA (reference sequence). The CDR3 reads CSARGGAMSF. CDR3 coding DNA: TGCAGTGCTAGAGGGGGTGCTATGTCTTTT.

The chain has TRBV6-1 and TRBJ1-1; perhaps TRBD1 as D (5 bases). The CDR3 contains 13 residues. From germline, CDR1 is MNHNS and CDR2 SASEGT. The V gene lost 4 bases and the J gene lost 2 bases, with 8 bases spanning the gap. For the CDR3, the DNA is TGTGCCAGCAGTGGACAGCTCAACACTGAAGCTTTCTTT. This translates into CASSGQLNTEAFF.

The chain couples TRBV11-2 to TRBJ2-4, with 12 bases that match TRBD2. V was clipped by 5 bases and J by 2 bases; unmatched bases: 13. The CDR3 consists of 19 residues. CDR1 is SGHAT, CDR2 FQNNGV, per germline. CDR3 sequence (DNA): TGTGCCAGCAGCCCCCCTAGCGGGAGGGTTTATGGGTCCAAAAACATTCAGTACTTC. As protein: CASSPPSGRVYGSKNIQYF.

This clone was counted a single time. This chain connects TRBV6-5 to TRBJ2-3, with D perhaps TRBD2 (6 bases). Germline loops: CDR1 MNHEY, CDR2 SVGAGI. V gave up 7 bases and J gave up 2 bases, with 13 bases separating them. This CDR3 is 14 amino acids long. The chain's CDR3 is CASKLAEYTDTQYF. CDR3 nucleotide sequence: TGTGCCAGCAAACTAGCTGAATACACAGATACGCAGTATTTT.

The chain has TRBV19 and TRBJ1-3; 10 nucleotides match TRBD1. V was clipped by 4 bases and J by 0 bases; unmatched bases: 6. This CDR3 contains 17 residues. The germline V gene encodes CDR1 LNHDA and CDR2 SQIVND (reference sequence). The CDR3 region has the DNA TGTGCCAGTAGTAGGGGACAGGGGTCTCTCTCTGGAAACACCATATATTTT. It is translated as CASSRGQGSLSGNTIYF.

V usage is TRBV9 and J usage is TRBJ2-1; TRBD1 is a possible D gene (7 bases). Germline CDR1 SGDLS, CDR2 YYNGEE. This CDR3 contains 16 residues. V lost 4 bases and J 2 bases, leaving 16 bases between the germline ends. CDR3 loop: CASSPSGGGPYNEQFF. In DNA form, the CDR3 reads TGTGCCAGCAGCCCCTCAGGGGGAGGACCCTACAATGAGCAGTTCTTC.

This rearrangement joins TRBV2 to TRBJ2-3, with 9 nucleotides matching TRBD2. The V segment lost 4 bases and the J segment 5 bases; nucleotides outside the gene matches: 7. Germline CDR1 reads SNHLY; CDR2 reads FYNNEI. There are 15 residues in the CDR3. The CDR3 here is CASSAQRGAIDTQYF. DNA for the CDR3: TGTGCCAGCAGTGCCCAGCGGGGGGCGATAGATACGCAGTATTTT.